This T cell receptor beta chain was captured in a study of beta chain features in type 1 diabetes. Overall study: No patient-donor differences in age, gender, total cells or subset yield. Across every sample, around 98 million sorted cells were examined in total. Broader study findings: People with Type 1 diabetes carried modestly yet significantly shorter TCRB CDR3s in all four CD4+ subsets.

J lost 7 bases, V lost 2 bases, and 13 bases had no gene match. Germline V gives CDR1 SGDLS, CDR2 YYNGEE. The CDR3 loop spans 17 amino acids. Note on this clone: What it binds is unknown.

Expressed TCRB transcripts were sequenced because the isolated RNA had all been reverse transcribed beforehand. Profiling relied on immunoSEQ multiplex PCR, and the TCRdb table lists in-frame clones only, not all of them. This table holds some 250,000 clones, roughly a tenth found once. Sequencing was done on a sample of naive CD4+ T cells from blood. The TCR was taken from a man aged 25 to 40 with type 1 diabetes. This chain connects TRBV9 to TRBJ1-4; 8 bases line up with TRBD1. The chain's CDR3 is CASSVGTGGTSGEKLFF. The CDR3 coding sequence is TGTGCCAGCAGCGTGGGTACAGGGGGGACCTCGGGTGAAAAACTGTTTTTT.